This T cell receptor (beta chain) was captured in a study of beta chain features in type 1 diabetes. Findings of the study overall: More deletions and fewer insertions at VDJ junctions were found in patients with type 1 diabetes.

J was trimmed by 5 bases and V by 3 bases; bases with no gene match: 8. CDR3 size: 15 residues. CDR1 SGHAT and CDR2 FQNNGV come from the germline V gene. This clone was recorded a few times. What it binds is not known. As every portion of the isolated RNA was reverse transcribed, the sequencing read expressed TCRB transcripts. Measured with immunoSEQ multiplex PCR; TCRdb has only the in-frame clones, and not every one. Of 70,000 to 90,000 clones in the sample, under 35% were seen once. This sequence was found in a woman aged 18-29 years in good health. Sequenced material: stem cell memory CD4+ T cells from blood. This chain connects TRBV11-2 to TRBJ2-7; 9 bases match TRBD2. CDR3 coding DNA: TGTGCCAGCAGCTTGCAGACTAGCGGCGGACACGAGCAGTACTTC. Protein: CASSLQTSGGHEQYF.